Each of the 4 T cell receptor beta chains below was sequenced from the same sample in a study of blood T cells in healthy people across ages. The authors ran a second PCR of roughly 6 to 12 cycles using a sample-barcoded 5' primer and a J-beta primer mix. TCRdb independently ran MiXCR on the 5' RACE reads; one entry per CDR3 protein. The table has fewer than 1.5 million distinct CDR3 sequences, roughly 40% seen once; the top ten hold roughly 7.9%. The sequencing sample was made of blood. These receptors came from a woman younger than 35 in good health.

The rearrangement links TRBV5-6 to TRBJ2-2; weak D call: TRBD1 (5 bases). The length of the CDR3 is 18 residues. The V and J ends lost 0 bases and 4 bases respectively, with 19 bases between them. The germline V gene has CDR1 SGHDT and CDR2 YYEEEE. The CDR3 loop is CASSLALGQGRITGELFF. Written as DNA, the CDR3 is TGTGCCAGCAGCTTGGCCCTTGGGCAGGGTAGAATCACCGGGGAGCTGTTTTTT.

This clonotype was seen a few times. The chain is built from TRBV5-4 and TRBJ2-7; 8 positions match TRBD1. V shed 0 bases, J shed 5 bases, and the junction held 7 bases outside the gene matches. The CDR3 has 15 residues. In germline, CDR1 is SGHNT, CDR2 YYREEE (reference sequence). CDR3 bases: TGTGCCAGCAGCTTGGGCGTGACAGGGGTCGACGAGCAGTACTTC. Translated, it gives CASSLGVTGVDEQYF.

This clonotype was counted between two and nine times. The genes are TRBV13 and TRBJ1-4; no definite D call. This CDR3 comprises 14 residues. Germline CDR1 reads PRHDT; CDR2 reads FYEKMQ (reference sequence). Trimming took 4 bases from V and 4 from J, leaving 10 bases between them. CDR3 DNA sequence: TGTGCCAGCAGCTCCGGACGGATTAATGAAAAACTGTTTTTT. Protein sequence: CASSSGRINEKLFF.

This clonotype was picked up a small number of times. The junction departs from germline at one end; a sequencing error may be responsible. The V and J genes are TRBV20-1 and TRBJ2-5, with unresolved D. Germline V gene sequence: CDR1 DFQATT, CDR2 SNEGSKA (reference sequence). There are 11 residues in the CDR3. The DNA for the CDR3 is TGCAGTGCTAGATACCGAGAGACCAAGTACTTC. It encodes CSARYRETKYF.